A single sample gave rise to the 7 T cell receptor beta chains below, sequenced in a study of beta chain features in type 1 diabetes. Expressed TCRB transcripts got sequenced, as all isolated RNA was reverse transcribed. Libraries were prepared by immunoSEQ multiplex PCR; TCRdb keeps only in-frame clonotypes and omits some of them. The sample carries 350,000 to 450,000 clones, more than 12% recorded once. The sequenced sample consisted of naive CD4+ T cells from blood. The receptors stem from a woman under 30 in good health.

The chain joins TRBV4-1 to TRBJ2-1; 10 bases are shared with TRBD2. The V gene end was trimmed by 6 bases and the J gene end by 7 bases; junction bases not matched to a gene: 9. The germline CDR1 and CDR2 sequences are MGHRA and YSYEKL. The CDR3 spans 15 residues. DNA of the CDR3: TGCGCCAGCAGGGTCCTGGGGACTAGCGCTAATGAGCAGTTCTTC. Translated, it gives CASRVLGTSANEQFF.

The chain is built from TRBV2 and TRBJ2-5, with a weak D call TRBD1 (6 bases). CDR1 and CDR2 from the germline V gene are SNHLY and FYNNEI. V shed 4 bases and J shed 3 bases, with 12 bases lying between them. The CDR3 consists of 14 residues. The CDR3 loop reads CASSVRDKKETQYF. DNA for the CDR3: TGTGCCAGCAGTGTTCGGGACAAGAAAGAGACCCAGTACTTC.

The gene calls are TRBV27 and TRBJ1-1; weak D call: TRBD1 (5 bases). CDR1 and CDR2 (germline): MNHEY, SMNVEV (reference sequence). The V end lost 6 bases, the J end lost 10 bases, and 15 bases lay between the germline ends. The CDR3 totals 12 residues. The CDR3: CASSFAGNRAFF. The CDR3 nucleotides are TGTGCCAGCAGCTTCGCAGGGAATAGAGCTTTCTTT.

The chain is built from TRBV7-2 and TRBJ2-3, with D maybe TRBD2 (5 bases). Trimming took 5 bases from V and 8 from J, leaving 8 bases between them. CDR1 is SGHTA, CDR2 FQGNSA, per germline. This CDR3 has 11 residues. The CDR3 loop reads CASSRAGTQYF. The CDR3 DNA sequence: TGTGCCAGCAGCCGGGCGGGTACGCAGTATTTT.

The chain has TRBV4-3 and TRBJ2-1, with 12 nucleotides matching TRBD1. The ends lost 1 base at V and 9 bases at J; junction bases unmatched: 13. In germline, CDR1 is LGHNA, CDR2 YSLEER. This CDR3 comprises 18 residues. Here the CDR3 reads CASSQAFSFRDRGREQFF. The CDR3 bases are TGCGCCAGCAGCCAAGCTTTCTCCTTCCGGGACAGGGGGCGTGAGCAGTTCTTC.

A few counts support this clone. The V call is TRBV29-1, the J call TRBJ2-1, with D perhaps TRBD1 (5 bases). The V gene lost 3 bases and the J gene lost 0 bases, with 15 bases spanning the gap. Germline lookup yields CDR1 SQVTM and CDR2 ANQGSEA. The CDR3 loop spans 16 amino acids. The CDR3 DNA is TGCAGCGTTGATGGCTCCGACAGTGGCTCCTACAATGAGCAGTTCTTC. It is translated as CSVDGSDSGSYNEQFF.

This clone was seen only a few times. The rearrangement joins TRBV30 to TRBJ1-1; D is unresolved. Trimming cost V 4 bases and J 5 bases, with 14 bases left between them. This CDR3 region has 13 residues. Germline V CDR1 and CDR2: GTSNPN, SVGIG (reference sequence). This chain's CDR3 is CAWNDLTGTEAFF. The CDR3 DNA is TGTGCCTGGAATGACCTAACGGGAACTGAAGCTTTCTTT. The variable domain in full, with the rest retrieved from reference TRBV30 and TRBJ1-1, is SQTIHQWPATLVQPVGSPLSLECTVEGTSNPNLYWYRQAAGRGLQLLFYSVGIGQISSEVPQNLSASRPQDRQFILSSKKLLLSDSGFYLCAWNDLTGTEAFFGQGTRLTVV.